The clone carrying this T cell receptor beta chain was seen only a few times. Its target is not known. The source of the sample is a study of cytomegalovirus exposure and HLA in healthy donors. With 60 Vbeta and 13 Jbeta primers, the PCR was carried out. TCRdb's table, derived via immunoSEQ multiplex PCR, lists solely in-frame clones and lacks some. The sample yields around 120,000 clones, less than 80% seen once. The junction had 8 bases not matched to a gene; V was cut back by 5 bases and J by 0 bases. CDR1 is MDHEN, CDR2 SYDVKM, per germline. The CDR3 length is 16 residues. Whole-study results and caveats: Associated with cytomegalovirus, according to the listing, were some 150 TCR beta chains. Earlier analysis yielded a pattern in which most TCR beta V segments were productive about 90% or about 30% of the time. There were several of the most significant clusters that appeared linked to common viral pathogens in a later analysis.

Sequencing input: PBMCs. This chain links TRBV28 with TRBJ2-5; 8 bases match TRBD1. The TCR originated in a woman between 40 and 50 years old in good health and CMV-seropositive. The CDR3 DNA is TGTGCCAGCAGTCCCGGCAGACAGGGGTACCAAGAGACCCAGTACTTC. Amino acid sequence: CASSPGRQGYQETQYF.